This T cell receptor beta chain was observed in a study of regulatory T cells in long-lasting Graves disease. Study-level points and caveats: Possibly, too few samples lowered accuracy.

TCR beta libraries were built with iRepertoire HTBI primers and Arm-PCR of CDR3 regions. TCRdb called the multiplex PCR reads again in MiXCR, with one record for every CDR3 protein. The top ten clones hold approximately 7.6% of a sample with around 400,000 distinct CDR3 sequences, approximately 16% of them seen once. The time point here: newly diagnosed GD, antithyroid drugs for less than 3 months. From PBMCs, RNA was extracted and then used to make the TCR library. American Thyroid Association guidelines defined how Graves' disease was diagnosed. Germline loops: CDR1 LNHNV, CDR2 YYDKDF (reference sequence). J gave up 0 bases and V 6 bases, and 2 bases lay outside the gene matches. The CDR3 is made up of 14 amino acids. This clonotype was found many times. Its antigen is not known. These data also formed part of another study, on T cells in Graves' hyperthyroidism and ophthalmopathy. As reported in that work: First-round RT-PCR with HTBI primers amplified the TCR CDR3 region. Before onset, by a median of around 6.1 months, the model predicted ophthalmopathy.

The receptor was derived from a woman aged 40 to 55 with Graves disease. This specimen was peripheral blood mononuclear cells (PBMCs), taken at new diagnosis, from a patient treated with antithyroid drugs. The V call is TRBV15, the J call TRBJ2-1; 7 nucleotides align to TRBD2. The CDR3 DNA reads as TGTGCCACCAGTCGGGAGGTCTCCTACAATGAGCAGTTCTTC. This codes for CATSREVSYNEQFF.